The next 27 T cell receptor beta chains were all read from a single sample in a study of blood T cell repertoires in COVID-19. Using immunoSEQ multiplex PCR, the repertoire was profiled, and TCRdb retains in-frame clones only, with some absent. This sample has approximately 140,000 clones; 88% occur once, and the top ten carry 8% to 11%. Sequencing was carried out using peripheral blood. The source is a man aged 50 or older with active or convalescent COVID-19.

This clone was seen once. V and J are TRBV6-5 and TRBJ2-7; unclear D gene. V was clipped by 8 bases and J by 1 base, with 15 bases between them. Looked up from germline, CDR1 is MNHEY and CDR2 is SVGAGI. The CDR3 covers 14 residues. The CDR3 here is CASVVAGISYEQYF. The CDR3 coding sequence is TGTGCCAGCGTCGTGGCAGGAATATCCTACGAGCAGTACTTC.

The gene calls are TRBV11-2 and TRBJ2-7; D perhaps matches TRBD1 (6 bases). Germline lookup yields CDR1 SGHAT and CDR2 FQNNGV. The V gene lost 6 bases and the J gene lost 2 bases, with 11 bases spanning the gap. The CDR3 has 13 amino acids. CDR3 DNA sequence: TGTGCCAGCAGATGGGGGCAGACCTACGAGCAGTACTTC. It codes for CASRWGQTYEQYF.

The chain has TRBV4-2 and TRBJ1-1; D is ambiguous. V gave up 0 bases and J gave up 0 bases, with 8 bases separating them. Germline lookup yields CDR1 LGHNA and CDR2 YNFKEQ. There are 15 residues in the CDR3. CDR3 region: CASSQDPQLNTEAFF. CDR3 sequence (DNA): TGTGCCAGCAGCCAAGACCCACAGCTGAACACTGAAGCTTTCTTT.

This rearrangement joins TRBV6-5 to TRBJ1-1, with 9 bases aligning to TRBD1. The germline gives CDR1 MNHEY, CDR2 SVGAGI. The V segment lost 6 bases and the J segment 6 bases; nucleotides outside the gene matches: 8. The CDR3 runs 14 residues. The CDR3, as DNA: TGTGCCAGCAGGTTGACAGGGGGTAACGCTGAAGCTTTCTTT. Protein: CASRLTGGNAEAFF.

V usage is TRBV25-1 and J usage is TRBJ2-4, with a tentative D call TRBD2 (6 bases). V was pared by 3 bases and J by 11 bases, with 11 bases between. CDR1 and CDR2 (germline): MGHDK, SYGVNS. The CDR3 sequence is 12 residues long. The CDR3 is CASSERGSVQYF. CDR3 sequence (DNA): TGTGCCAGCAGTGAGCGGGGATCGGTTCAGTACTTC.

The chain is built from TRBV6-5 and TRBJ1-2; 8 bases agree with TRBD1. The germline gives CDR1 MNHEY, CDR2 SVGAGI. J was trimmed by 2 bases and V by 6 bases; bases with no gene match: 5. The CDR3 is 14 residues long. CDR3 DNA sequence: TGTGCCAGCAGAAGACAGGGGATAAACTATGGCTACACCTTC. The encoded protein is CASRRQGINYGYTF.

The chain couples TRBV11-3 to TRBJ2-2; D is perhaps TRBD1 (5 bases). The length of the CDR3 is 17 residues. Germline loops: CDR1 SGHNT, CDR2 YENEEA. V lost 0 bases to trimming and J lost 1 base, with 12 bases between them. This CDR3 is CASSLDSQGGNTGELFF. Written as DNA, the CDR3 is TGTGCCAGCAGCTTAGATTCGCAGGGTGGGAACACCGGGGAGCTGTTTTTT.

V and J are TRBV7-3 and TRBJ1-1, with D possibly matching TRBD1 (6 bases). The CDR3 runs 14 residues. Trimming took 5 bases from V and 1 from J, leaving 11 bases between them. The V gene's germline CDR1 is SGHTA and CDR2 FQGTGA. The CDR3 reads CASSPDRKNTEAFF. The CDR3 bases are TGTGCCAGCAGCCCTGACAGGAAGAACACTGAAGCTTTCTTT.

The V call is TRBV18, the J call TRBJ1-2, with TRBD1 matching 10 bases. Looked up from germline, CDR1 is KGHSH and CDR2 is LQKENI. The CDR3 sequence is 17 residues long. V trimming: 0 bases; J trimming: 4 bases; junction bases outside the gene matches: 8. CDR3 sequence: CASSPPGQGTRGYGYTF. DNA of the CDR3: TGTGCCAGCTCACCACCGGGACAGGGGACCCGTGGCTATGGCTACACCTTC.

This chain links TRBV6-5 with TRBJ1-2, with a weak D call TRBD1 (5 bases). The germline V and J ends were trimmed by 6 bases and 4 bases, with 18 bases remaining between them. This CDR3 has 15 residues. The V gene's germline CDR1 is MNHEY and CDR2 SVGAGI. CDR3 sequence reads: CASSQGGASTYGYTF. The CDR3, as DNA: TGTGCCAGCAGCCAGGGCGGGGCTTCAACCTATGGCTACACCTTC.

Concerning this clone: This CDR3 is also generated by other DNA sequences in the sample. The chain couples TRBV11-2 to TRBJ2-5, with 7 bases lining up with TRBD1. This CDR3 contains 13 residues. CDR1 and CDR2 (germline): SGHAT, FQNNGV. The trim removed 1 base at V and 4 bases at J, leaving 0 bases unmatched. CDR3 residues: CASSLAGGETQYF. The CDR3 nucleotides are TGTGCCAGCAGCTTAGCAGGGGGAGAGACCCAGTACTTC.

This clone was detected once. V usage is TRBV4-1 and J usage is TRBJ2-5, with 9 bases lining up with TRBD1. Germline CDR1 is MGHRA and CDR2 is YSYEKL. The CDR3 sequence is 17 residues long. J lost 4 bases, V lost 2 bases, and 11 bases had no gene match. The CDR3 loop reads CASSQRASGTGRETQYF. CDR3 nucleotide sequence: TGCGCCAGCAGCCAAAGGGCATCCGGGACAGGGAGAGAGACCCAGTACTTC.

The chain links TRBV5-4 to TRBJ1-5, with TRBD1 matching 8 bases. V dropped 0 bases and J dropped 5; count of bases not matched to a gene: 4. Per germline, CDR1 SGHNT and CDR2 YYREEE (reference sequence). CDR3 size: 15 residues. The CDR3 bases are TGTGCCAGCAGCTTGGACCAGGGGGCGCATCAGCCCCAGCATTTT. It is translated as CASSLDQGAHQPQHF.

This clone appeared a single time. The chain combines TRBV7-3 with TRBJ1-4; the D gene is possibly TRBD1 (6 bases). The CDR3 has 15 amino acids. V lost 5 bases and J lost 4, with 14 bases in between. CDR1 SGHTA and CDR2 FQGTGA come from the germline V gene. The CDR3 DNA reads TGTGCCAGCAGCCCGACGGGGGGCCTTAATGAAAAACTGTTTTTT. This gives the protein CASSPTGGLNEKLFF.

CDR3 DNA sequence: TGTGCCTGGAGTCCTTGGGGGGGGCTGATCTCCTATAATTCACCCCTCCACTTT. It specifies CAWSPWGGLISYNSPLHF. The chain carries TRBV30 and TRBJ1-6, with TRBD1 as a possible D gene (6 bases). The CDR3 runs to 18 residues. Germline V gene sequence: CDR1 GTSNPN, CDR2 SVGIG (reference sequence). Trimming took off 2 bases at V and 0 bases at J, with 17 bases between the two ends. Looking up the rest from reference TRBV30 and TRBJ1-6 gives the full variable domain: SQTIHQWPATLVQPVGSPLSLECTVEGTSNPNLYWYRQAAGRGLQLLFYSVGIGQISSEVPQNLSASRPQDRQFILSSKKLLLSDSGFYLCAWSPWGGLISYNSPLHFGNGTRLTVT.

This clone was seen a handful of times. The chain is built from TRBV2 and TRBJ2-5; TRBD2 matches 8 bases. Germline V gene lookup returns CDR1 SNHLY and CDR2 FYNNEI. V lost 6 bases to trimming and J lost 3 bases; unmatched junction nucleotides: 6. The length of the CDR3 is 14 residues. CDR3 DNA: TGTGCCAGCAGGGGACTAGTCTGGGAAGAGACCCAGTACTTC. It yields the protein CASRGLVWEETQYF.

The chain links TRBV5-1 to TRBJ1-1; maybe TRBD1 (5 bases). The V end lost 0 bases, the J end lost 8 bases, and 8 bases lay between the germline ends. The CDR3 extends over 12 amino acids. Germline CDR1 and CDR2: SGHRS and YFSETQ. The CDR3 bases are TGCGCCAGCAGCTTGGGAGGACAAGAAGCTTTCTTT. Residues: CASSLGGQEAFF.

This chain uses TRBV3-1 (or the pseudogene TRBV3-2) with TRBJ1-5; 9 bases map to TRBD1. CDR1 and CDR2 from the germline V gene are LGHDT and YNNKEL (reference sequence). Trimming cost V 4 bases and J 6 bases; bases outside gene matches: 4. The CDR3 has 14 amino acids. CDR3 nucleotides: TGTGCCAGCAGCCGGGGACAGGGAATTCAGCCCCAGCATTTT. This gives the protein CASSRGQGIQPQHF.

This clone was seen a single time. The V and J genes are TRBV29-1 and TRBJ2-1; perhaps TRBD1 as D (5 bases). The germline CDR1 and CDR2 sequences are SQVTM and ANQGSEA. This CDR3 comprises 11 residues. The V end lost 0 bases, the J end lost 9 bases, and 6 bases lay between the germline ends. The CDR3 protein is CSVEEGREQFF. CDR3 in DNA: TGCAGCGTTGAAGAGGGGCGTGAGCAGTTCTTC.

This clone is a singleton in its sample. CDR3 in DNA: TGCGCCAGCAGCTCTCAGGGGGCGGTGACGTTCGATGGCTACACCTTC. Translated: CASSSQGAVTFDGYTF. The rearrangement links TRBV5-1 to TRBJ1-2; 8 bases align to TRBD1. The germline V gene encodes CDR1 SGHRS and CDR2 YFSETQ. The CDR3 consists of 16 residues. V trimming: 3 bases; J trimming: 6 bases; junction bases outside the gene matches: 13.

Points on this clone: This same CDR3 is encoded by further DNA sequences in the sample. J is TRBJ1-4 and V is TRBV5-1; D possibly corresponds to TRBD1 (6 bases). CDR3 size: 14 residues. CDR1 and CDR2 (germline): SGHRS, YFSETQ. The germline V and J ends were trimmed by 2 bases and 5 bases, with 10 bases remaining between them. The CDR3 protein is CASSFTGFNEKLFF. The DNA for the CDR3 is TGCGCCAGCAGCTTCACAGGGTTCAATGAAAAACTGTTTTTT. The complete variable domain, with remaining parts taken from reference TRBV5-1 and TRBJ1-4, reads KAGVTQTPRYLIKTRGQQVTLSCSPISGHRSVSWYQQTPGQGLQFLFEYFSETQRNKGNFPGRFSGRQFSNSRSEMNVSTLELGDSALYLCASSFTGFNEKLFFGSGTQLSVL.

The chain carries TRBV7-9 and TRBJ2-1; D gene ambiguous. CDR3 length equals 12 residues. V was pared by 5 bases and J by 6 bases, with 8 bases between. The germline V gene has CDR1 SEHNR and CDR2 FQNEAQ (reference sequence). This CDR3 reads CASSPYSNEQFF. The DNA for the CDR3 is TGTGCCAGCAGCCCTTACTCCAATGAGCAGTTCTTC.

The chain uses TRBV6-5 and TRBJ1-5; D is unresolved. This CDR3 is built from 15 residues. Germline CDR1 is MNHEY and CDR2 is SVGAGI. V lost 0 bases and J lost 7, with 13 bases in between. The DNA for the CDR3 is TGTGCCAGCAGTTACTCTCGGACGGGGAACCAGCCCCAGCATTTT. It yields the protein CASSYSRTGNQPQHF.

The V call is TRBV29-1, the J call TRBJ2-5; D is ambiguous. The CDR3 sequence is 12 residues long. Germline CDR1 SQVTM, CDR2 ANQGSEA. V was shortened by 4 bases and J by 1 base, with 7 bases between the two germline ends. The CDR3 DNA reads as TGCAGCGTTGTTATCAGCCAAGAGACCCAGTACTTC. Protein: CSVVISQETQYF.

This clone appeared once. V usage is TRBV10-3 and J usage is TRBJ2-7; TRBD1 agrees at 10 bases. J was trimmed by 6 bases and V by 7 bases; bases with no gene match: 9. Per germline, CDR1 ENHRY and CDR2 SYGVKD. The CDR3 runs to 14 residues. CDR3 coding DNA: TGTGCCATCAACCCGGGACAGGGGCTGGGCGAGCAGTACTTC. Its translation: CAINPGQGLGEQYF.

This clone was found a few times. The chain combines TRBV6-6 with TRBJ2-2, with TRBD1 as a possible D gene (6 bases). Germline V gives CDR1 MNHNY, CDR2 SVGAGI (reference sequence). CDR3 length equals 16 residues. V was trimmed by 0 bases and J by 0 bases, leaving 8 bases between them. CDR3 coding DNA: TGTGCCAGCAGTTACTCCGCAGGGGCGAACACCGGGGAGCTGTTTTTT. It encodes CASSYSAGANTGELFF.

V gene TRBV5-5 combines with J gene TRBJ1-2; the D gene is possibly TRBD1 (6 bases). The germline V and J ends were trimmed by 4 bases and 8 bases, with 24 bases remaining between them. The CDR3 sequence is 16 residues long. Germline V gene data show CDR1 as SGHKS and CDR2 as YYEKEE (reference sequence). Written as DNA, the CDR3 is TGTGCCAGCAGCCCCATCCGGGACAACGCGGGCAGGGGCTACACCTTC. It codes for CASSPIRDNAGRGYTF.